This is a list of T cell receptor beta chains from one sample in a study of vaccination and CD4 T cells after COVID-19. Their antigen targets remain unknown. TCRdb recomputed calls from the PCR reads with MiXCR, one row per CDR3 protein. The sample has some 15,000 distinct CDR3 sequences, 20% to 25% seen once; the top ten hold about 16%. The sample taken for sequencing was cultured CD4+ T cells from blood. All receptors derive from a human donor with COVID-19. The CDR3 runs from the conserved cysteine through the conserved F or W. D genes are given only for firm matches. Clone size is given for some rows only: seen once, a few or many times, or a class if the clone is expanded.

d_gene	v_gene	j_gene	abundance	CDR3nt	CDR3aa
TRBD2	TRBV6-5	TRBJ2-7	few	TGTGCCAGCAGTTACTCGCGTAGCGGGGGCCTCTACGAGCAGTACTTC	CASSYSRSGGLYEQYF
-	TRBV19	TRBJ2-2	-	TGTGCCAGTAAAGCGCGGGGCAACACCGGGGAGCTGTTTTTT	CASKARGNTGELFF
-	TRBV7-2	TRBJ2-7	few	TGTGCCAGCAGCCCTGAGGGACGCCTGGAGCAGTACTTC	CASSPEGRLEQYF
TRBD1	TRBV18	TRBJ1-5	-	TGTGCCAGCTCACCAGGACAGGGGTTCGGTCAGCCCCAGCATTTT	CASSPGQGFGQPQHF
-	TRBV6-1	TRBJ1-4	few	TGTGCCAGTCTCCGCGGGGGGCTGGGTGAAAAACTGTTTTTT	CASLRGGLGEKLFF
TRBD1	TRBV29-1	TRBJ1-1	-	TGCAGCGCAGGGGGCGTCACTGAAGCTTTCTTT	CSAGGVTEAFF
-	TRBV6-1	TRBJ1-4	-	TGTGCCAGCAACCAATTCTTAACTAATGAAAAACTGTTTTTT	CASNQFLTNEKLFF
-	TRBV11-3	TRBJ2-2	few	TGTGCCAGCAGCTTATATCAGGACACAAACACCGGGGAGCTGTTTTTT	CASSLYQDTNTGELFF
-	TRBV6-1	TRBJ2-2	once	TGTGTCAGCGCCTGGGCAGGCTCCACCGGGGAGCTGTTTTTT	CVSAWAGSTGELFF
TRBD1	TRBV10-1	TRBJ2-7	few	TGCGCCAGCTCTACAGGGGGATACGAGCAGTACTTC	CASSTGGYEQYF
-	TRBV28	TRBJ2-3	few	TGTGCCAGCAGCCGACCCATACCTACAGATACGCAGTATTTT	CASSRPIPTDTQYF
-	TRBV7-6	TRBJ2-5	-	TGTGCCAGCAGCCCACGGACAAGGGGTTTGGAGACCCAGTACTTC	CASSPRTRGLETQYF
-	TRBV19	TRBJ1-5	few	TGTGCCAGTAGTATTGCAGGGCCCGGCCAGCCCCAGCATTTT	CASSIAGPGQPQHF
-	TRBV10-1	TRBJ2-7	-	-	CASSETQTPEQYFGPETPRQYF
-	TRBV7-2	TRBJ1-2	medium-sized	TGTGCCAGCAGCAATTCAATCGGTGGCTACACCTTC	CASSNSIGGYTF
-	TRBV28	TRBJ2-7	once	TGTGCCAGCATGATTAGTTACCCCTACGAGCAGTACTTC	CASMISYPYEQYF
-	TRBV27	TRBJ2-7	-	TGTGCCAGCAGTTTAAACCCCACTTCGTTCAGGGCCCACGAGCAGTACTTC	CASSLNPTSFRAHEQYF
TRBD1	TRBV6-1	TRBJ1-4	-	TGTGCCAGCAACAGACAGGGGGCGGGTGAAAAACTGTTTTTT	CASNRQGAGEKLFF
-	TRBV5-1	TRBJ1-1	-	TGCGCCAGCAGCCCGGGACATAGAGACACTGAAGCTTTCTTT	CASSPGHRDTEAFF
-	TRBV2	TRBJ2-7	-	TGTGCCAGCAGCGGGGCTACCTACGAGCAGTACTTC	CASSGATYEQYF
TRBD1	TRBV4-3	TRBJ2-4	-	TGCGCCAGCAGCCATCCCGGGACAGGGGGCATTCGGGCCAAAAACATTCAGTACTTC	CASSHPGTGGIRAKNIQYF
TRBD2	TRBV10-3	TRBJ2-1	-	TGTGCCATCAGTGGAGTAGGAGGGACTAGCGGGGTTGCTGAGCAGTTCTTC	CAISGVGGTSGVAEQFF